The sequence of this T cell receptor beta chain was determined in a study of blood T cell repertoires in COVID-19. About the research overall: The cDNA or gDNA used as material had been derived from T cells, B-cell-depleted T cells, or PBMCs.

Germline loops: CDR1 LNHDA, CDR2 SQIVND (reference sequence). Trimming took 3 bases from V and 0 from J; bases not matched to a gene: 2. This CDR3 comprises 15 residues. Authors' methods: Estimated nucleated cell counts came from reference gene primer amplification. Sequencing was performed with immunoSEQ multiplex PCR; in TCRdb, only in-frame clones are kept and a portion is missing. For V, J and clone size, that table is used; D and trimming come from the DNA. Of hundreds of thousands of clones listed, over 75% were seen once; the top ten hold 5% to 6.5%. The clonotype was recovered from a man aged 45-60 years with active or convalescent COVID-19. The J gene is TRBJ2-3, the V gene TRBV19, with 8 bases lining up with TRBD2. Input material: peripheral blood. CDR3 DNA: TGTGCCAGTAGTATCCAGCGGGGGAGCACAGATACGCAGTATTTT. Protein: CASSIQRGSTDTQYF.